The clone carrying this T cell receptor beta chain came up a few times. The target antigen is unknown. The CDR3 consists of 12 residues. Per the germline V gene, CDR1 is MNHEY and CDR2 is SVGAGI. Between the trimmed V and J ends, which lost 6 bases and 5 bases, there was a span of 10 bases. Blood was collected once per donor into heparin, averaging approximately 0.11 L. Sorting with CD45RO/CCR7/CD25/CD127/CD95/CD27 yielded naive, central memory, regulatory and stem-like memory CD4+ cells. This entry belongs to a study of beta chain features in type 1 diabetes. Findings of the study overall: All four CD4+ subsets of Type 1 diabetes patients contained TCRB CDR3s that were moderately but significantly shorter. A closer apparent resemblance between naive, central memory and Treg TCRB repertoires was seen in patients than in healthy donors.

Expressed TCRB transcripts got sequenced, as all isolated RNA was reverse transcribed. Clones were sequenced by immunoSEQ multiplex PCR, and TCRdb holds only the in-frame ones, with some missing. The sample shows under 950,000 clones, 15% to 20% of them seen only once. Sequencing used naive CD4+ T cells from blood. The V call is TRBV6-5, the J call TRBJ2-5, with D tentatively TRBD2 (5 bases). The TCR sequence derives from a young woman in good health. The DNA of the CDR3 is TGTGCCAGCAGCCCGGGGTCGGAGACCCAGTACTTC. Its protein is CASSPGSETQYF.